This record covers a single T cell receptor beta chain. The data originate from a study of glioma-infiltrating T cells after dendritic cell vaccination. V lost 0 bases to trimming and J lost 5 bases, with 7 bases between them. Germline lookup yields CDR1 KGHSH and CDR2 LQKENI. The CDR3 has 13 amino acids. Time point given: after dendritic cell vaccination, including at tumor progression/relapse. Assay used: immunoSEQ multiplex PCR; TCRdb lists only in-frame clones, some missing. The sample contains 75,000 to 85,000 clones, roughly 84% of which appear only once. Sequencing used blood, obtained after dendritic cell vaccination. This sequence originates from a human donor with glioblastoma. The gene calls are TRBV18 and TRBJ2-5; D may be TRBD1 (5 bases). CDR3: CASSPPGAETQYF. The CDR3 nucleotides read TGTGCCAGCTCACCACCTGGGGCGGAGACCCAGTACTTC.